The 25 T cell receptor beta chains listed next were all sequenced from one sample in a study of neurological immune-mediated disorders. One entry per CDR3 protein, called by TCRdb with MiXCR from the 5' RACE reads. The table has tens of thousands of distinct CDR3 sequences, about 25% seen once. Time point noted: technical triplicate 2. Specimen: PBMCs. These receptors were collected from a man aged 60-69 years with HTLV-1-associated myelopathy (HAM/TSP).

Ten or more counts support this clonotype. The chain is built from TRBV28 and TRBJ1-6; 12 nucleotides align to TRBD1. Losses at the gene ends were 5 bases for V and 3 bases for J; bases not matched to a gene: 8. This CDR3 is 18 amino acids long. Per the germline V gene, CDR1 is MDHEN and CDR2 is SYDVKM. As DNA, the CDR3 is TGTGCCAGCAGTACTCCGGGACAGGGGGCGGTCTATAATTCACCCCTCCACTTT. Translation: CASSTPGQGAVYNSPLHF. Variable domain in full (rest from reference TRBV28 and TRBJ1-6): DVKVTQSSRYLVKRTGEKVFLECVQDMDHENMFWYRQDPGLGLRLIYFSYDVKMKEKGDIPEGYSVSREKKERFSLILESASTNQTSMYLCASSTPGQGAVYNSPLHFGNGTRLTVT.

This clonotype was observed at least ten times. The rearrangement uses TRBV6-2 or TRBV6-3 and TRBJ1-5, with a weak D call TRBD1 (5 bases). The CDR3 extends over 13 amino acids. Looked up from germline, CDR1 is MNHEY and CDR2 is SVGEGT. Trimming removed 7 bases from V and 5 bases from J, with 12 bases in between. CDR3 nucleotides: TGTGCCAGCACCGATGGGGGGTATCAGCCCCAGCATTTT. Amino acid sequence: CASTDGGYQPQHF.

This clonotype has only a few counts. In DNA, the CDR3 is TGTGCCAGCTCACCTAACACTCCTTCGAACACCGGGGAGCTGTTTTTT. Translating it yields CASSPNTPSNTGELFF. The rearrangement links TRBV18 to TRBJ2-2; unclear D gene. The CDR3 extends over 16 amino acids. CDR1 and CDR2 (germline): KGHSH, LQKENI. The V end lost 3 bases, the J end lost 0 bases, and 11 bases lay between the germline ends.

The rearrangement joins TRBV19 to TRBJ2-1; unclear D gene. The CDR3 is 11 residues long. Germline assignment: CDR1 LNHDA and CDR2 SQIVND (reference sequence). V lost 2 bases and J lost 9, with 5 bases in between. This CDR3 is CASSILGEQFF. CDR3 nucleotide sequence: TGTGCCAGTAGTATATTGGGTGAGCAGTTCTTC.

At least ten counts were recorded for this clonotype. The chain has TRBV7-9 and TRBJ2-7; possible D gene TRBD2, 6 bases. Germline V gene lookup returns CDR1 SEHNR and CDR2 FQNEAQ (reference sequence). Between the trimmed V and J ends, which lost 1 base and 7 bases, there was a span of 11 bases. The CDR3 is made up of 13 amino acids. The CDR3 sequence is CASSLVGGAEQYF. Written as DNA, the CDR3 is TGTGCCAGCAGCTTAGTGGGGGGAGCGGAGCAGTACTTC.

The chain recombines TRBV7-8 with TRBJ1-1; no reliable D call. Germline loops: CDR1 SGHVS, CDR2 FQNEAQ. The CDR3 has 15 amino acids. The V end was cut by 5 bases, the J end by 4 bases, with 17 bases between. The CDR3 bases are TGTGCCAGCAGCCCCACCCGAGGGAGAGGCACTGAAGCTTTCTTT. It encodes CASSPTRGRGTEAFF.

This clonotype has ten or more counts. The chain is built from TRBV28 and TRBJ1-2, with 8 bases that match TRBD1. CDR3 length: 13 residues. Germline CDR1 and CDR2: MDHEN and SYDVKM. V trimming: 10 bases; J trimming: 7 bases; junction bases outside the gene matches: 11. The CDR3 nucleotides are TGTGCCACCCTACAGGGGGAGATGGCTGGCTACACCTTC. It is translated as CATLQGEMAGYTF.

There are many counts of this clonotype. The J gene is TRBJ2-3, the V gene TRBV28, with TRBD2 matching over 8 bases. This CDR3 has 15 residues. Germline V lookup: CDR1 MDHEN, CDR2 SYDVKM. J lost 7 bases, V lost 6 bases, and 12 bases had no gene match. Here the CDR3 DNA reads TGTGCCAGCAGGGACTACGGGAGGGCCGGGAATACGCAGTATTTT. This gives the protein CASRDYGRAGNTQYF. Based on the CDR3 plus reference TRBV28 and TRBJ2-3, the full variable domain is DVKVTQSSRYLVKRTGEKVFLECVQDMDHENMFWYRQDPGLGLRLIYFSYDVKMKEKGDIPEGYSVSREKKERFSLILESASTNQTSMYLCASRDYGRAGNTQYFGPGTRLTVL.

This chain joins TRBV28 and TRBJ1-1; TRBD1 is a possible D gene (5 bases). Trimming shortened V by 4 bases and J by 7 bases, and 7 bases separated the two germline ends. There are 11 residues in the CDR3. In germline, CDR1 is MDHEN, CDR2 SYDVKM. CDR3 coding DNA: TGTGCCAGCAGTTCGACAGTTGAAGCTTTCTTT. Amino acids: CASSSTVEAFF. The whole variable domain, remainder taken from reference TRBV28 and TRBJ1-1, is DVKVTQSSRYLVKRTGEKVFLECVQDMDHENMFWYRQDPGLGLRLIYFSYDVKMKEKGDIPEGYSVSREKKERFSLILESASTNQTSMYLCASSSTVEAFFGQGTRLTVV.

At least ten counts were recorded for this clonotype. Relative to the germline gene, one junction end is altered; a read error may explain this. The chain recombines TRBV4-1 with TRBJ1-6, with 8 bases fitting TRBD1. The germline V gene has CDR1 MGHRA and CDR2 YSYEKL. This CDR3 region has 13 residues. CDR3 sequence reads: CVSSRDRNSPLHF. The CDR3 nucleotides read TGCGTCAGCAGCCGGGACAGGAATTCACCCCTCCACTTT.

This clonotype was counted at least ten times. The chain uses TRBV27 and TRBJ2-5, with 9 bases identical to TRBD1. Germline assignment: CDR1 MNHEY and CDR2 SMNVEV (reference sequence). V gave up 4 bases and J gave up 2 bases; unmatched junction bases: 5. CDR3 length: 15 amino acids. CDR3 loop: CASSSGTGYQETQYF. In nucleotides, the CDR3 is TGTGCCAGCAGTTCCGGGACAGGGTATCAAGAGACCCAGTACTTC.

The chain couples TRBV7-9 to TRBJ2-3, with 7 bases fitting TRBD1. Germline V gene data show CDR1 as SEHNR and CDR2 as FQNEAQ (reference sequence). V lost 5 bases and J lost 5; bases outside the gene matches: 7. This CDR3 is built from 14 residues. CDR3 bases: TGTGCCAGCAGCCCGGGACAGCGGCTAGATACGCAGTATTTT. Translation gives CASSPGQRLDTQYF.

This clonotype appeared a single time. This chain joins TRBV19 and TRBJ1-1; a weak D match, TRBD1 (6 bases). From germline, CDR1 is LNHDA and CDR2 SQIVND (reference sequence). This CDR3 has 14 amino acids. V lost 4 bases and J lost 3, with 12 bases in between. CDR3 sequence (DNA): TGTGCCAGTAGTACAGGGGCCAGGGACACTGAAGCTTTCTTT. Its translation is CASSTGARDTEAFF.

This clonotype was counted many times. V is TRBV5-5 and J is TRBJ2-1; 12 bases are shared with TRBD2. CDR3 length equals 16 residues. From germline, CDR1 is SGHKS and CDR2 YYEKEE (reference sequence). V shed 0 bases, J shed 2 bases, and the junction held 0 bases outside the gene matches. CDR3 in DNA: TGTGCCAGCAGCTTGGGACTAGCGGGAGCCTACAATGAGCAGTTCTTC. Translation: CASSLGLAGAYNEQFF.

The chain uses TRBV20-1 and TRBJ2-1; D unclear. The J call may be wrong; the DNA end is better matched by TRBJ2-5. The CDR3 extends over 15 amino acids. The V gene's germline CDR1 is DFQATT and CDR2 SNEGSKA (reference sequence). CDR3 in amino acids: CSAEPTNEPVGTQYF. The CDR3 DNA follows: TGCAGTGCTGAACCGACAAACGAACCCGTAGGGACCCAGTACTTC.

This clonotype was counted at least ten times. The chain employs TRBV4-1 and TRBJ1-1; D is perhaps TRBD1 (5 bases). Germline values: CDR1 MGHRA, CDR2 YSYEKL. CDR3 length: 15 amino acids. V dropped 4 bases and J dropped 0 bases, with 12 bases sitting between them. The CDR3 region is CASSPVGRVNTEAFF. CDR3 coding DNA: TGCGCCAGCAGCCCAGTGGGGCGGGTGAACACTGAAGCTTTCTTT.

Comments on this clonotype: This may stem from a read error, because a much larger clone lies one nucleotide away. This chain joins TRBV4-2 and TRBJ2-3, with D possibly matching TRBD2 (6 bases). Trimming removed 0 bases from V and 4 bases from J, with 11 bases in between. Germline values: CDR1 LGHNA, CDR2 YNFKEQ. This CDR3 contains 15 residues. The CDR3 DNA is TGTGCCAGCAGCCAAGATCCGGGGGTCTCAGATACGCAGTATTTT. It translates to CASSQDPGVSDTQYF.

This clonotype was picked up many times. The chain recombines TRBV20-1 with TRBJ2-7; TRBD2 matches at 12 bases. The CDR3 is made up of 14 amino acids. The junction had 10 bases not matched to a gene; V was cut back by 6 bases and J by 7 bases. Germline V gene sequence: CDR1 DFQATT, CDR2 SNEGSKA (reference sequence). CDR3 coding DNA: TGCAGTGCGACCCAGACTAGCGGGAGCCTTGAGCAGTACTTC. It is translated as CSATQTSGSLEQYF.

Turning to this clonotype: A much larger clone sits a single nucleotide away, making a read error possible. V and J are TRBV6-1 and TRBJ2-7, with 9 bases matching TRBD1. Germline loops: CDR1 MNHNS, CDR2 SASEGT. J was trimmed by 3 bases and V by 3 bases; bases with no gene match: 15. CDR3 length: 18 amino acids. The CDR3 nucleotides read TGTGCCAGCAGTGACCCTAACCTCGGGGGGACAGGGTACTACGAGCAGTACTTC. This sequence encodes CASSDPNLGGTGYYEQYF.

A single count supports this clonotype. The chain couples TRBV20-1 to TRBJ1-2, with D uncertain. CDR3 size: 12 residues. The V and J ends lost 2 bases and 8 bases respectively, with 12 bases between them. CDR1 and CDR2 from the germline V gene are DFQATT and SNEGSKA (reference sequence). CDR3 sequence reads: CSARNGDMGYTF. The CDR3 DNA follows: TGCAGTGCTAGAAACGGGGATATGGGCTACACCTTC.

The sample holds many counts of this clonotype. The chain uses TRBV5-1 and TRBJ2-2; TRBD1 matches at 8 bases. V dropped 6 bases and J dropped 3; count of bases not matched to a gene: 7. Germline V gene sequence: CDR1 SGHRS, CDR2 YFSETQ. The CDR3 consists of 15 residues. The CDR3 spells CASTVSTGDTGELFF. The CDR3 DNA reads as TGCGCCAGCACCGTTTCGACAGGGGACACCGGGGAGCTGTTTTTT.

This clonotype was seen more than once but under ten times. The V and J genes are TRBV20-1 and TRBJ1-1; D gene uncertain. CDR3 length: 13 residues. The germline CDR1 and CDR2 sequences are DFQATT and SNEGSKA (reference sequence). With 3 bases removed from V and 0 bases from J, the gap between germline ends came to 8 bases. The CDR3 coding sequence is TGCAGTGCTAGTGGTGAAGTGAACACTGAAGCTTTCTTT. This codes for CSASGEVNTEAFF.

The rearrangement uses TRBV19 and TRBJ1-1; D not certain. This CDR3 spans 13 amino acids. Germline-derived CDR1 and CDR2 are LNHDA and SQIVND (reference sequence). Trimming shortened V by 4 bases and J by 5 bases, and 11 bases separated the two germline ends. CDR3 amino acids: CASSNQFGTEAFF. The CDR3 coding sequence is TGTGCCAGTAGTAACCAGTTTGGGACTGAAGCTTTCTTT. The full variable domain, with the rest looked up from reference TRBV19 and TRBJ1-1, is DGGITQSPKYLFRKEGQNVTLSCEQNLNHDAMYWYRQDPGQGLRLIYYSQIVNDFQKGDIAEGYSVSREKKESFPLTVTSAQKNPTAFYLCASSNQFGTEAFFGQGTRLTVV.

Ten or more counts support this clonotype. The J gene is TRBJ2-5, the V gene TRBV5-1, with 7 positions matching TRBD1. V was pared by 3 bases and J by 2 bases, with 4 bases of the junction left unmatched. Germline CDR1 is SGHRS and CDR2 is YFSETQ. The CDR3 has 14 residues. CDR3 in DNA: TGCGCCAGCAGCTCCGGGACAGCACAAGAGACCCAGTACTTC. It encodes CASSSGTAQETQYF.

This chain connects TRBV5-1 to TRBJ1-1; 9 bases are shared with TRBD1. Germline V gene sequence: CDR1 SGHRS, CDR2 YFSETQ. The junction had 21 bases not matched to a gene; V was cut back by 4 bases and J by 2 bases. CDR3 length: 20 residues. In DNA, the CDR3 is TGCGCCAGCAGCACAGGACAGGGGCCGAGACTCCCAGAGACTAACACTGAAGCTTTCTTT. It encodes CASSTGQGPRLPETNTEAFF.